This T cell receptor (beta chain) is drawn from a study of CD4 T cells in relation to SARS-CoV-2 and coronaviruses. The unexposed donors gave CD4+ T cells in about 2010-2019, prior to COVID-19. After approximately 10 days of culture, CD4+ T cells were isolated. Measured with immunoSEQ multiplex PCR; TCRdb has only the in-frame clones, and not every one. Seen here are just under 20,000 clones, roughly 77% observed once, and the top ten hold 20% to 25%. Comment on this clone: Its antigen remains unknown.

This CDR3 is built from 16 residues. CDR1 is MNHEY, CDR2 SVGEGT, per germline. The J segment lost 4 bases and the V segment lost 6 bases, leaving 8 bases of the junction unmatched. The TCR was taken from a human donor in good health. The source material was CD4+ T cells from PBMCs, cultured in vitro. The chain couples TRBV6-2 or TRBV6-3 to TRBJ2-6; 8 bases line up with TRBD1. This chain's CDR3 is CASSFQGARGANVLTF. In DNA, the CDR3 is TGTGCCAGCAGCTTCCAGGGGGCGCGAGGGGCCAACGTCCTGACTTTC.